This T cell receptor (beta chain) came from a study of cytomegalovirus exposure and HLA in healthy donors. Study context: Among the approximately 400 donors who were genotyped, about 86% fell in the genetic ancestry cluster that is associated with self-reported Caucasian donors.

13 Jbeta primers and 60 Vbeta primers were used for the PCR. Clones were sequenced by immunoSEQ multiplex PCR, and TCRdb holds only the in-frame ones, with some missing. The table has 50,000 to 60,000 clones, more than 75% seen once. This clone has more than one count but fewer than ten. This CDR3 spans 16 amino acids. J was trimmed by 0 bases and V by 6 bases; bases with no gene match: 6. In germline, CDR1 is MNHEY, CDR2 SMNVEV (reference sequence). The sample taken for sequencing was PBMCs. The receptor was isolated from a female donor in good health and CMV-seronegative. The rearrangement links TRBV27 to TRBJ2-7; 12 positions match TRBD2. The DNA of the CDR3 is TGTGCCAGCAGACTAGCGGGGGGTCTCAGCTCCTACGAGCAGTACTTC. This encodes CASRLAGGLSSYEQYF.